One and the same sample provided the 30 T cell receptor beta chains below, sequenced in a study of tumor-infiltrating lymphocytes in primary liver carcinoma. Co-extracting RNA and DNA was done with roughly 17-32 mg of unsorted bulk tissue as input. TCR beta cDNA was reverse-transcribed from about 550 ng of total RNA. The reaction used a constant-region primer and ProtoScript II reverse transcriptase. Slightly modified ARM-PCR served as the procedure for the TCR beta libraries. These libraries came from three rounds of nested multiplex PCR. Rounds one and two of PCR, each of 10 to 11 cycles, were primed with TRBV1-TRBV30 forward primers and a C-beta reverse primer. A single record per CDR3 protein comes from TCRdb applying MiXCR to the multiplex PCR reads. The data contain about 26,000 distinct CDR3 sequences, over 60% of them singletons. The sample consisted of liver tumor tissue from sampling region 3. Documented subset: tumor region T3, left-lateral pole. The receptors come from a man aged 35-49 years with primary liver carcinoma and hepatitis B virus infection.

CDR3 amino acids: CASSLEDRYGETQYF. DNA for the CDR3: TGCGCCAGCAGCTTAGAGGACCGATATGGAGAGACCCAGTACTTC. This chain joins TRBV5-1 and TRBJ2-5; D unclear. Trimming stripped 2 bases from V and 4 bases from J, with 15 bases between. Per the germline V gene, CDR1 is SGHRS and CDR2 is YFSETQ. The CDR3 extends over 15 amino acids.

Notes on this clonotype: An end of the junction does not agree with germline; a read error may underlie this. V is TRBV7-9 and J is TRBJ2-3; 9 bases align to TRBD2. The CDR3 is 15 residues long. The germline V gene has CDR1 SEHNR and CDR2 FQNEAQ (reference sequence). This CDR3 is CASSLGTSWTDTRYF. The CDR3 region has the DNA TGTGCCAGCAGCTTGGGGACTAGCTGGACAGATACGCGGTATTTT. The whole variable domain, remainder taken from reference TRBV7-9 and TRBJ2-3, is DTGVSQNPRHKITKRGQNVTFRCDPISEHNRLYWYRQTLGQGPEFLTYFQNEAQLEKSRLLSDRFSAERPKGSFSTLEIQRTEQGDSAMYLCASSLGTSWTDTRYFGPGTRLTVL.

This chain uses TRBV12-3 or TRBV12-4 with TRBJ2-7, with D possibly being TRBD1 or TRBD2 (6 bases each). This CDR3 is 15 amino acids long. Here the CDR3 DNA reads TGTGTCAGTAGTATGGGGATAGGGGGGTCCTACGAGCAGTACTTC. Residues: CVSSMGIGGSYEQYF.

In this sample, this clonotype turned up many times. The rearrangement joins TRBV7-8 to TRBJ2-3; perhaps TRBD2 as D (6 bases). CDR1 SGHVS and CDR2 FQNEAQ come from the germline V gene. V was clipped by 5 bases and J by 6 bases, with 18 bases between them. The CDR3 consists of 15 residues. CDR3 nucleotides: TGTGCCAGCAGCCCAGGTGCGGGATCGGGGGATACGCAGTATTTT. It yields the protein CASSPGAGSGDTQYF.

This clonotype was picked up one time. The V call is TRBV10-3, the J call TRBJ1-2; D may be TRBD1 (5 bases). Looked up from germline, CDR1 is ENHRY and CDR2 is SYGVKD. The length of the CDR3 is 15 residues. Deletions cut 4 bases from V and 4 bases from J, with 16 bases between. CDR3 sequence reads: CAISGIRDGGYGYTF. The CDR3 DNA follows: TGTGCCATCAGTGGGATACGGGACGGAGGCTATGGCTACACCTTC.

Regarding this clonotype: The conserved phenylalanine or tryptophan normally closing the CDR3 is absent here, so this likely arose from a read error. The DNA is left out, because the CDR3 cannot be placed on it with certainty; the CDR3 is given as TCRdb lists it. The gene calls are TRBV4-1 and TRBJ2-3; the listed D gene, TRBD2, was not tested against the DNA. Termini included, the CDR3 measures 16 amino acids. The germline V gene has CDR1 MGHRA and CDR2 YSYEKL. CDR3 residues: CASSQRLAGGTDTEYL.

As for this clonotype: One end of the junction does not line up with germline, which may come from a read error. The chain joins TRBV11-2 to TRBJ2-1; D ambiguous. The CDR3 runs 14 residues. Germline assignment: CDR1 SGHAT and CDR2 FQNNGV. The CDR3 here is CASSLYWLVSEQLF. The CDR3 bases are TGTGCCAGCAGTTTATACTGGCTAGTTAGTGAGCAGCTCTTC.

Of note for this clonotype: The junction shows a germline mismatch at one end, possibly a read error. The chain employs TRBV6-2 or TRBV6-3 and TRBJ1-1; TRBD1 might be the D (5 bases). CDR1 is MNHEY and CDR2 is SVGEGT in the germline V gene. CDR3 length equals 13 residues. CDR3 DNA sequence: TGTGCCAGCAGTTGCACAGTTGACGGGGGAGTCATCTTT. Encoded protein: CASSCTVDGGVIF.

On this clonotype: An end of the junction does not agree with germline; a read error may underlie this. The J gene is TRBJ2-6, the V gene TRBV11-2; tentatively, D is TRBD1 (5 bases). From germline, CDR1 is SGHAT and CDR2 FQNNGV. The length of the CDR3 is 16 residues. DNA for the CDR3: TGTGCCAGCAGCTTAGATCAAGGGGCTGGGTCCAACGTCCTGACTTTC. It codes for CASSLDQGAGSNVLTF.

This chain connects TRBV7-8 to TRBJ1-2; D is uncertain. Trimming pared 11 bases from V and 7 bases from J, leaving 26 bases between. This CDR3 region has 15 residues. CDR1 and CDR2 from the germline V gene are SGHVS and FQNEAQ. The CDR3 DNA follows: TGTGCCGGTAGCTTAAGTTTCCTATTGGCCTTTGGCTACACCTTC. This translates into CAGSLSFLLAFGYTF.

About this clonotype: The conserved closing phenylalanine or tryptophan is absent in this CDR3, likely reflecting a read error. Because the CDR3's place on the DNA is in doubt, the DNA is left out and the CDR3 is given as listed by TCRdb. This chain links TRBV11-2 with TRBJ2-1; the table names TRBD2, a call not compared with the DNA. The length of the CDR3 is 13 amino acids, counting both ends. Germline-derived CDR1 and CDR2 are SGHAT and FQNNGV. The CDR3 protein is CASNLDRLAMGFY.

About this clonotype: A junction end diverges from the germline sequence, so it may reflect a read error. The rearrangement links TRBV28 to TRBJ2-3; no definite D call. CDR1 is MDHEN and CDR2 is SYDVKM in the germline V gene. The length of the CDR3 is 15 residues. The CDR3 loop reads CASSLPTELTETQYF. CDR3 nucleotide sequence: TGTGCCAGCAGTTTGCCGACGGAGTTAACAGAAACGCAATATTTT.

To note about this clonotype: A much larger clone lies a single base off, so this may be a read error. CDR3 protein: CASTPRLAGRGYNEQFF. In DNA form, the CDR3 reads TGTGCCAGCACACCCAGACTGGCCGGAAGGGGCTACAATGAGCAGTTCTTC. This chain uses TRBV28 with TRBJ2-1; D may be TRBD1 (5 bases). Germline V gene sequence: CDR1 MDHEN, CDR2 SYDVKM. Trimming took 7 bases from V and 3 from J, leaving 22 bases between them. The CDR3 is 17 amino acids.

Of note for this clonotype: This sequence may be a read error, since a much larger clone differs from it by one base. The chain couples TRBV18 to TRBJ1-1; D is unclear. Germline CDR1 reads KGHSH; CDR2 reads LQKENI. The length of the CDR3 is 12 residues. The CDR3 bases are TGTGCCAACTCACCTATGAACACTGAAGCTTTCTTT. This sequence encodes CANSPMNTEAFF. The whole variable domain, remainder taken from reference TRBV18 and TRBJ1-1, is NAGVMQNPRHLVRRRGQEARLRCSPMKGHSHVYWYRQLPEEGLKFMVYLQKENIIDESGMPKERFSAEFPKEGPSILRIQQVVRGDSAAYFCANSPMNTEAFFGQGTRLTVV.

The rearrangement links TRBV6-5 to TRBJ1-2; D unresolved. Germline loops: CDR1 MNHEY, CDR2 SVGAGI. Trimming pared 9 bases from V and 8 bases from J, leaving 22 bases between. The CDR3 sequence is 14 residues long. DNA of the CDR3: TGTGCCAGTAGTCAGAAAGGCAGCTCGGGAGGCTACACCTTC. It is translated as CASSQKGSSGGYTF.

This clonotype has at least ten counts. DNA of the CDR3: TGCGCCAGCAGCGCTGAGTTGGAGATCTATGGCTACACCTTC. Translating gives CASSAELEIYGYTF. The chain couples TRBV4-3 to TRBJ1-2; D is ambiguous. Germline CDR1 is LGHNA and CDR2 is YSLEER. CDR3 length equals 14 residues. Trimming took 5 bases from V and 4 from J, leaving 14 bases between them.

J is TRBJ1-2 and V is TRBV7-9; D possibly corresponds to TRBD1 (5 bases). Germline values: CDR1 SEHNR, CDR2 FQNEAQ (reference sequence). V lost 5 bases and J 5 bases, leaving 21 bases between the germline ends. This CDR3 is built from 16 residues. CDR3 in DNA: TGTGCCAGCAGCCCCGAGGACAAGCTGTCCCCGTATGGCTACACCTTC. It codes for CASSPEDKLSPYGYTF. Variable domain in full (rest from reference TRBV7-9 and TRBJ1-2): DTGVSQNPRHKITKRGQNVTFRCDPISEHNRLYWYRQTLGQGPEFLTYFQNEAQLEKSRLLSDRFSAERPKGSFSTLEIQRTEQGDSAMYLCASSPEDKLSPYGYTFGSGTRLTVV.

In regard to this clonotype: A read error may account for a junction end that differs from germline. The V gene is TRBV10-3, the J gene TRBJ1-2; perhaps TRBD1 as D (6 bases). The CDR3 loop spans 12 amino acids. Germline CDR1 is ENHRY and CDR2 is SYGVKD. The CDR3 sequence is CAISDRGYGYNF. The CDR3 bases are TGTGCCATCAGTGACAGGGGTTACGGCTACAACTTC.

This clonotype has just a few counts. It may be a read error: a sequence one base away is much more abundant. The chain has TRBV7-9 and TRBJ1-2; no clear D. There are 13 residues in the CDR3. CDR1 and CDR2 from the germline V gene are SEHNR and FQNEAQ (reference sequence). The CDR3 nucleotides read TGTGTCAGCAGCTTAAGACCAATGGGTGGCTACACCTTC. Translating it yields CVSSLRPMGGYTF.

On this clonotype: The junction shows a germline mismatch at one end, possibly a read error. CDR3 sequence: CASRASTDMQYF. Here the CDR3 DNA reads TGTGCCAGCAGGGCCAGCACAGATATGCAATACTTT. The chain uses TRBV11-2 and TRBJ2-3; D is unclear. Looked up from germline, CDR1 is SGHAT and CDR2 is FQNNGV. The CDR3 covers 12 residues. The full variable domain, its missing parts supplied by reference TRBV11-2 and TRBJ2-3, is EAGVAQSPRYKIIEKRQSVAFWCNPISGHATLYWYQQILGQGPKLLIQFQNNGVVDDSQLPKDRFSAERLKGVDSTLKIQPAKLEDSAVYLCASRASTDMQYFGPGTRLTVL.

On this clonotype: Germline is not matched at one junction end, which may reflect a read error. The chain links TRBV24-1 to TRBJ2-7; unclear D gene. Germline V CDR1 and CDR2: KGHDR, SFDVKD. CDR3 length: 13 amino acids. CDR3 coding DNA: TGTGCTACCAGTGACGGTAGCTCCTACGAGCAATACTTC. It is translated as CATSDGSSYEQYF.

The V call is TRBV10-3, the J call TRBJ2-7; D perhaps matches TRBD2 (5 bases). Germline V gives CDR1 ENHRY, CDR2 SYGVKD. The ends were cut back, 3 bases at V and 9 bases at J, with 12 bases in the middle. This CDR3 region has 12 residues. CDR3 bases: TGTGCCATCAGTGAAGGCGGGCAAAGGCAGTACTTC. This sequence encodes CAISEGGQRQYF.

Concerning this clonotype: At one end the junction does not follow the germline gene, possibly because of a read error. The CDR3 is CSLVQGQGAREQYF. The CDR3 bases are TGTAGCCTTGTGCAGGGACAGGGGGCTCGCGAGCAGTATTTC. The rearrangement joins TRBV29-1 to TRBJ2-7; 12 nucleotides agree with TRBD1. This CDR3 spans 14 amino acids. Germline CDR1 and CDR2: SQVTM and ANQGSEA.

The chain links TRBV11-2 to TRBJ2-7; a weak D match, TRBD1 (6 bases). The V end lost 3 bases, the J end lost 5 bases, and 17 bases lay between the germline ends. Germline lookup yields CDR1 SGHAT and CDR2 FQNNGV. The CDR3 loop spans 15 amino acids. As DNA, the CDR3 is TGTGCCAGCAGCTTTGTAGCAGGGGACCAGCACGAGCAGTACTTC. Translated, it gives CASSFVAGDQHEQYF.

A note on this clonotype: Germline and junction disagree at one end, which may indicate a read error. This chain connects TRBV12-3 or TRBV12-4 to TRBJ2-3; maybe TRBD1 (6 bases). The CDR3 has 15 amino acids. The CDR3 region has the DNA TGTACCAGCAGTTTAAGGCTAGTATCGACAGGTACGCAGTATTTT. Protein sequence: CTSSLRLVSTGTQYF.

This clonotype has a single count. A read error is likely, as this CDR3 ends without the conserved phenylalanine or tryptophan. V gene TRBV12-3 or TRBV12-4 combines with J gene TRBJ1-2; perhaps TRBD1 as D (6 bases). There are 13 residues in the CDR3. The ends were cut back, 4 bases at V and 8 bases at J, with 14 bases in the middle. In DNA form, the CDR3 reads TGTGCCAGCAGTTCGAGGGGGGCGGGGGGCTACACCTTG. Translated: CASSSRGAGGYTL.

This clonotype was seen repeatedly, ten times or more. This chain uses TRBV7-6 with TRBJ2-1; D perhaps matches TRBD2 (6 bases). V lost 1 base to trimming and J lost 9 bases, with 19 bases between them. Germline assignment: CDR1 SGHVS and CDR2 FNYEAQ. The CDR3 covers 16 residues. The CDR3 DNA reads TGTGCCAGCAGCTTAGTAGCGGACTACTCGAGAAGTGAGCAGTTCTTC. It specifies CASSLVADYSRSEQFF.

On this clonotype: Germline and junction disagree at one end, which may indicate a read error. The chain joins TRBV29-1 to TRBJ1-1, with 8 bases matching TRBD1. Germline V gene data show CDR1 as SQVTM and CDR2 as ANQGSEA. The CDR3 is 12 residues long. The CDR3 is CIVGQGNTEAFF. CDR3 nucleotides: TGTATCGTAGGACAGGGGAACACTGAAGCTTTCTTT.

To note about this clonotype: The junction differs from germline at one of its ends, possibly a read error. CDR3 in amino acids: CATSERGSEDKQVF. DNA of the CDR3: TGTGCCACCAGTGAACGTGGGAGTGAAGATAAGCAGGTCTTC. The chain recombines TRBV6-4 with TRBJ2-1, with TRBD2 as a possible D gene (5 bases). This CDR3 has 14 residues. Germline values: CDR1 MRHNA, CDR2 SNTAGT.

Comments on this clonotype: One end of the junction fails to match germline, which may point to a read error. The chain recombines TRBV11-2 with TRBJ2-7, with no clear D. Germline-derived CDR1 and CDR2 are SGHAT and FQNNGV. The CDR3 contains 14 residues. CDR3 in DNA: TGTGTCAGCACCTTAGATCTTGGTGGATGGGATCAGTACTTC. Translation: CVSTLDLGGWDQYF.